The rows below give T cell receptor beta chains drawn from one sample of a study of OX40 agonist ivuxolimab in advanced cancers. TCRdb's copy holds only in-frame clones and misses some; the assay was immunoSEQ multiplex PCR. The data contain 68,000 or so clones, approximately 84% of them singletons. Here the sequenced sample was CD4+ or CD8+ T cells sorted from blood, taken in a trial of the OX40 agonist ivuxolimab. These receptors were obtained from an adult with an advanced solid tumor such as melanoma, head and neck, liver or kidney cancer. Each CDR3 is given with its conserved first and last residue. The D gene is left open where the match is weak. Not all rows give a size; the values are once, few, many and, for expanded clones, a class.

d_gene	v_gene	j_gene	abundance	CDR3nt	CDR3aa
.	TRBV4-2	TRBJ1-2	once	TGTGCCAGCAGCCAAGTTACACAGGGCCGGGATGGCTACACCTTC	CASSQVTQGRDGYTF
TRBD1	TRBV6-5	TRBJ1-4	.	TGTGCCAGCAGTTGGAGACAGGGGGGTGAAAAACTGTTTTTT	CASSWRQGGEKLFF
.	TRBV2	TRBJ2-7	.	TGTGCCAGCAGTTCGGACAGCTTCTACGAGCAGTACTTC	CASSSDSFYEQYF
.	TRBV6-6	TRBJ2-7	few	TGTGCCAGCCGGGCATCCTCCTACGAGCAGTACTTC	CASRASSYEQYF
TRBD1	TRBV30	TRBJ2-3	.	TGTGCCTGGAGTGGGACAGGGGACACAGATACGCAGTATTTT	CAWSGTGDTDTQYF
.	TRBV18	TRBJ1-3	.	TGTGCCAGCTCACCAAAACAGGGTTTGGCTTTCACTCCCATACGAAAAGAGGCCATATATTTT	CASSPKQGLAFTPIRKEAIYF
TRBD1	TRBV6-1	TRBJ2-7	.	TGTGCCAGCCACAGGGACAGCTCGATTAACGAGCAGTACTTC	CASHRDSSINEQYF
.	TRBV7-6	TRBJ2-1	.	TGTGCCAGCAGCTTAACAGGCCCCCCTCATGAGCAGTTCTTC	CASSLTGPPHEQFF
.	TRBV19	TRBJ1-6	few	TGTGCCAGTAGTATTCAGCCAGGGACCAATTCACCCCTCCACTTT	CASSIQPGTNSPLHF
.	TRBV18	TRBJ1-6	.	TGTGCCAGCTCAGAGGACAGAACCAATTCACCCCTCCACTTT	CASSEDRTNSPLHF
TRBD1	TRBV5-1	TRBJ2-2	.	TGCGCCAGCAGCCCAGGGGCCATCACAGGGGCGAACACCGGGGAGCTGTTTTTT	CASSPGAITGANTGELFF
TRBD1	TRBV5-4	TRBJ1-4	.	TGTGCCAGCAGCAAGGGACAGGGGAATGAAAAACTGTTTTTT	CASSKGQGNEKLFF
.	TRBV7-6	TRBJ2-7	.	TGTGCCAGCAGCTTAAGTCCAGGGTCAGCGGTTTACGAGCAGTACTTC	CASSLSPGSAVYEQYF
TRBD2	TRBV9	TRBJ2-7	.	TGTGCCAGCAGCCTCCGGGGGGGCCCCTACGAGCAGTACTTC	CASSLRGGPYEQYF
.	TRBV27	TRBJ1-6	.	TGTGCCAGCAGTCCCACCGGGGGCGGGTATGGTTCACCCCTCCACTTT	CASSPTGGGYGSPLHF
TRBD1	TRBV4-2	TRBJ1-2	.	TGTGCCAGCAGCCAAGCAGGGGGCAAGGGCTACACCTTC	CASSQAGGKGYTF
.	TRBV5-6	TRBJ2-5	.	TGTGCCAGCAGCCCCATGGCGACACCCCAAGAGACCCAGTACTTC	CASSPMATPQETQYF
.	TRBV6-5	TRBJ1-2	.	TGTGCCAGCAGTTACTCGACCAGAACTAACTATGGCTACACCTTC	CASSYSTRTNYGYTF
TRBD2	TRBV7-9	TRBJ2-7	few	TGTGCCAGCAGCCCTCTAGCGGGAGGACCCCTCGAGCAGTACTTC	CASSPLAGGPLEQYF
.	TRBV19	TRBJ2-1	.	TGTGCCAGTAGTATGGGTCCACACGGGACATACAGACCCCGGGAGCAGTTCTTC	CASSMGPHGTYRPREQFF
.	TRBV6-4	TRBJ2-1	.	TGTGCCAGCCCAGTGGGCGGGCGAGGGAATGAGCAGTTCTTC	CASPVGGRGNEQFF
TRBD2	TRBV9	TRBJ2-1	once	TGTGCCAGCAGCGCTACTAGCGGGAGGGCCGCCGAGCAGTTCTTC	CASSATSGRAAEQFF
.	TRBV27	TRBJ2-5	.	TGTGCCAGCAGTTTATGGAGCGGCGCGTCGGGACGGGAGACCCAGTACTTC	CASSLWSGASGRETQYF
.	TRBV11-1	TRBJ1-3	.	TGTGCCAGCAGCTTTGGACCTTCGTCTGGAAACACCATATATTTT	CASSFGPSSGNTIYF
.	TRBV4-3	TRBJ1-2	.	TGCGCCAGCAGCCAAGAGAGGAGGCAGGTCTACTATGGCTACACCTTC	CASSQERRQVYYGYTF
.	TRBV15	TRBJ2-1	.	TGTGCCACCAGCAGAGATCTGGAGGCGGAGCAGTTCTTC	CATSRDLEAEQFF
.	TRBV5-1	TRBJ2-7	.	TGCGCCAGCAGCTTGCCGACGGATTCCTACGAGCAGTACTTC	CASSLPTDSYEQYF
.	TRBV19	TRBJ2-3	.	TGTGCCAGTAGCCGAAACCCGGGGCAGCGGGCCACAGATACGCAGTATTTT	CASSRNPGQRATDTQYF
TRBD2	TRBV19	TRBJ2-7	.	TGTGCCAGTAGTATGGGACTAGCGGGGCCCTCCTACGAGCAGTACTTC	CASSMGLAGPSYEQYF
TRBD2	TRBV10-2	TRBJ2-2	.	TGCGCCAGCAGAACTAGCGGGAGGGGCGCCGGGGAGCTGTTTTTT	CASRTSGRGAGELFF
.	TRBV18	TRBJ2-3	once	TGTGCCAGCTCACCCAAGGCCCAGCGGGCCGGGGATACGCAGTATTTT	CASSPKAQRAGDTQYF
.	TRBV29-1	TRBJ2-5	once	TGCAGCGGCGCGGGGTGGGGGTCGCAGACCCAGTACTTC	CSGAGWGSQTQYF
.	TRBV6-5	TRBJ1-1	once	TGTGCCAGCTGGGCAGGGAGGTTGAACACTGAAGCTTTCTTT	CASWAGRLNTEAFF
.	TRBV4-1	TRBJ1-5	.	TGCGCCAGCAGCCAAACTGATCGACAAAATAGCAATCAGCCCCAGCATTTT	CASSQTDRQNSNQPQHF
TRBD2	TRBV4-3	TRBJ2-3	.	TGCGCCAGCAGCCAAGATCCTAGCGGGGGGTCTACCACAGATACGCAGTATTTT	CASSQDPSGGSTTDTQYF
TRBD1	TRBV7-9	TRBJ1-1	.	TGTGCCAGCAGGTCAGGGGGCACAAACACTGAAGCTTTCTTT	CASRSGGTNTEAFF
.	TRBV7-2	TRBJ1-1	.	TGTGCCAGCAGCTTAAAGCCAGGGGCTGAAGCTTTCTTT	CASSLKPGAEAFF
.	TRBV19	TRBJ2-1	.	TGTGCCAGTAGCCGGAGGAGGGACGGCTCCTACAATGAGCAGTTCTTC	CASSRRRDGSYNEQFF
.	TRBV5-5	TRBJ2-7	.	TGTGCCAGCAGCTCCCTACCGGGGAACTCCTACGAGCAGTACTTC	CASSSLPGNSYEQYF
.	TRBV19	TRBJ1-4	once	TGTGCCAGTAGGCGCAACAGAGCAACTAATGAAAAACTGTTTTTT	CASRRNRATNEKLFF
TRBD2	TRBV28	TRBJ2-1	.	TGTGCCAGCCTAAGTAGATTAGCGGGACCCCAGCAGTTCTTC	CASLSRLAGPQQFF
.	TRBV5-8	TRBJ2-6	.	TGTGCCAGCAGAACTCGACAGTCTGGGGCCAACGTCCTGACTTTC	CASRTRQSGANVLTF
.	TRBV9	TRBJ2-7	many	TGTGCCAGCAGCGTAGGACCCTCCTACGAGCAGTACTTC	CASSVGPSYEQYF
TRBD1	TRBV28	TRBJ2-7	.	TGTGCCAGCGGGACTCCGGGACAGGGTAACGGAGAGCAGTACTTC	CASGTPGQGNGEQYF
.	TRBV19	TRBJ1-3	.	TGTGCCACCTCGATTGACCACTCTGGAAACACCATATATTTT	CATSIDHSGNTIYF
TRBD2	TRBV6-4	TRBJ2-1	.	TGTGCCAGCAGTGAACTAGCGGGGGGATACAATGAGCAGTTCTTC	CASSELAGGYNEQFF
TRBD2	TRBV7-8	TRBJ2-2	.	TGTGCCAGCCGCTCCACTAGCGGGAGCGGGATGGGCGGGGAGCTGTTTTTT	CASRSTSGSGMGGELFF
.	TRBV11-1	TRBJ1-1	few	TGTGCCAGCAGCGTCCACGCAGGCCTCACTGAAGCTTTCTTT	CASSVHAGLTEAFF
.	TRBV5-1	TRBJ1-4	few	TGCGCCAGCAGCCCCTACAACAGGAAGGGAAAACTGTTTTTT	CASSPYNRKGKLFF
.	TRBV4-3	TRBJ2-6	.	TGCGCCAGCAGCCAAGATAGCGGAGGCGGAGGCGGGGCCAACGTCCTGACTTTC	CASSQDSGGGGGANVLTF
.	TRBV6-1	TRBJ2-1	.	TGTGCCAGCAGTGAACAACCGGACTTTGGGGGAGCTGAGCAGTTCTTC	CASSEQPDFGGAEQFF
.	TRBV7-2	TRBJ1-1	.	TGTGCCAGCAGCTTAACAGGGTATGCCACTGAAGCTTTCTTT	CASSLTGYATEAFF
TRBD2	TRBV5-6	TRBJ2-3	.	TGTGCCAGCAGCTTGTTTCTAGCGGGACGGGCAGATACGCAGTATTTT	CASSLFLAGRADTQYF
.	TRBV28	TRBJ2-7	.	TGTGCCAGCAGCATGCCGGGATTATCCTACGAGCAGTACTTC	CASSMPGLSYEQYF
TRBD2	TRBV19	TRBJ2-7	.	TGTGCCAGTAGTACCCAGCTAGCGGCGTCCTCCTACGAGCAGTACTTC	CASSTQLAASSYEQYF
.	TRBV11-2	TRBJ2-3	.	TGTGCCAGCAGCAGGCGGTATAGCACAGATACGCAGTATTTT	CASSRRYSTDTQYF
.	TRBV5-4	TRBJ2-1	.	TGTGCCAGCAGCTTGGGTGGGGGGTATGAGCAGTTCTTC	CASSLGGGYEQFF